The T cell receptor beta chain under discussion was sequenced for a study of naive and memory T cell subsets. Study results and caveats: Diversity fell and Gini index rose from naive through CM, EM, EMRA.

Both TRBC1 and TRBC2 were covered by a beta constant-region primer of two equimolar oligonucleotides. The ligated cDNA underwent four PCR rounds using SP2 and nested alpha and beta constant-region primers. MiXCR, applied by TCRdb to the UMI-ligation and nested PCR reads, yields one record per CDR3 protein. The sample carries some 16,000 distinct CDR3 sequences, approximately 9% recorded once. Separate alpha and beta amplification began at the second PCR step. Four subsets defined by CD45RA and CD27 were sorted after CD3, CD4, CD8 and live/dead staining. Note on this clonotype: Its specificity is unknown.

The CDR3 runs to 16 residues. The germline V gene has CDR1 DFQATT and CDR2 SNEGSKA (reference sequence). Trimming pared 1 base from V and 1 base from J, leaving 16 bases between. The sample taken for sequencing was central memory CD8+ T cells from blood. The TCR sequence derives from a human donor in good health. The chain employs TRBV20-1 and TRBJ2-5; TRBD1 might be the D (5 bases). Here the CDR3 reads CSARALLGPSQETQYF. For the CDR3, the DNA is TGCAGTGCTAGAGCTCTCTTGGGGCCCTCCCAAGAGACCCAGTACTTC.